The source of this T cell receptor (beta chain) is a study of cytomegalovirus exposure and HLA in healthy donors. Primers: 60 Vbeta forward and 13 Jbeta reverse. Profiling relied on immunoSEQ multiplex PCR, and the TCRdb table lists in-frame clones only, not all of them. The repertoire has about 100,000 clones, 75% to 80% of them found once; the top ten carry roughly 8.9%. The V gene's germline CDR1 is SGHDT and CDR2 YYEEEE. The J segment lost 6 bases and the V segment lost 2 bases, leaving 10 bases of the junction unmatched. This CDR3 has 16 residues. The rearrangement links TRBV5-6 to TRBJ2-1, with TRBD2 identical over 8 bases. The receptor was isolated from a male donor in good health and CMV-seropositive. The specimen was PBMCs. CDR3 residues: CASSFRRLATGNEQFF. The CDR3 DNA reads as TGTGCCAGCAGCTTCCGTAGACTAGCGACAGGCAATGAGCAGTTCTTC.